This TCR beta chain comes out of a study of T cell responses to AZD1222 COVID-19 vaccine. Study-wide results and caveats: Repertoires were obtained only post-peak T cell response. Clonal diversity was possibly underestimated; the donors were predominantly white British and more often female. Across spike, vaccine-associated CD4 TCRs were found, dominant at 160-218 and 743-854.

Germline trimming cut 6 bases from V and 5 bases from J; bases unmatched to any gene: 8. Germline CDR1 and CDR2: MDHEN and SYDVKM. CDR3 length equals 14 residues. A note on this clone: Its target is unknown.

Assay: immunoSEQ multiplex PCR; the TCRdb copy retains only in-frame clones and omits some. The repertoire holds roughly 120,000 clones, with around 94% as singletons. The chain uses TRBV28 and TRBJ2-5; 8 bases are shared with TRBD2. The source is an adult who received the AZD1222 COVID-19 vaccine. The sample here was peripheral blood, taken 28 days after the second AZD1222 dose. Here the CDR3 reads CASRVSGTRETQYF. CDR3 DNA sequence: TGTGCCAGCAGGGTTAGCGGGACTAGGGAGACCCAGTACTTC.